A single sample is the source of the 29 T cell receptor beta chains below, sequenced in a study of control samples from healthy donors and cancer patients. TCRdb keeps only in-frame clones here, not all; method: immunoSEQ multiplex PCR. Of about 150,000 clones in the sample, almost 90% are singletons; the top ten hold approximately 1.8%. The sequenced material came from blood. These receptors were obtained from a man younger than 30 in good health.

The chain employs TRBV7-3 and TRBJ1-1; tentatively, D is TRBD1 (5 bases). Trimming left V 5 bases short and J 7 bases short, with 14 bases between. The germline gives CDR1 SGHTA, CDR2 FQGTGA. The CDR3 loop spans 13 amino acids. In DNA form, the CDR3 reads TGTGCCAGCAGCCCCCGGACCGGGGGTGAAGCTTTCTTT. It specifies CASSPRTGGEAFF. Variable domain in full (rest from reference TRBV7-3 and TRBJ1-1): GAGVSQTPSNKVTEKGKYVELRCDPISGHTALYWYRQSLGQGPEFLIYFQGTGAADDSGLPNDRFFAVRPEGSVSTLKIQRTERGDSAVYLCASSPRTGGEAFFGQGTRLTVV.

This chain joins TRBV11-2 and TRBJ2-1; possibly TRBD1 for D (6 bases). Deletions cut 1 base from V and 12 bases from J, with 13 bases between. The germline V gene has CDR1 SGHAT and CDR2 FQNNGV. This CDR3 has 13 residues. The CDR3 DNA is TGTGCCAGCAGCTTAGGGCCGCTACAGGGGCAGTTCTTC. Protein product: CASSLGPLQGQFF.

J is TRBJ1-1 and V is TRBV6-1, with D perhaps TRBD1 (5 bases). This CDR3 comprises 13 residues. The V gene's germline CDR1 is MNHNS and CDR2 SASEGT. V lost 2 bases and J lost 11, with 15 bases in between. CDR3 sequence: CASSEQRGVSAFF. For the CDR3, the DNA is TGTGCCAGCAGTGAACAACGGGGGGTCTCCGCTTTCTTT.

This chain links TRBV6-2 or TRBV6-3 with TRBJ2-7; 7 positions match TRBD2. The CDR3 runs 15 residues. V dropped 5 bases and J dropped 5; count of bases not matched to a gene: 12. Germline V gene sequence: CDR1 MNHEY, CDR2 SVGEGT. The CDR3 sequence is CASSAFRAGNDEQYF. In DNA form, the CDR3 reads TGTGCCAGCAGTGCCTTTAGAGCGGGGAACGACGAGCAGTACTTC.

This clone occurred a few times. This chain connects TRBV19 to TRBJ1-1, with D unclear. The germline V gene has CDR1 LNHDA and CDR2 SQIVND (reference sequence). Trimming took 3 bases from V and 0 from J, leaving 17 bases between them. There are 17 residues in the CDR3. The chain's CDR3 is CASSIGVGRDMNTEAFF. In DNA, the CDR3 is TGTGCCAGTAGTATTGGGGTCGGACGGGATATGAACACTGAAGCTTTCTTT.

The CDR3 DNA reads as TGTGCCAGCAGTTACAGGCCCGGTTCACCCCTCCACTTT. The encoded protein is CASSYRPGSPLHF. The chain uses TRBV6-5 and TRBJ1-6; D is unresolved. V was shortened by 2 bases and J by 9 bases, with 8 bases between the two germline ends. The CDR3 consists of 13 residues. The germline V gene has CDR1 MNHEY and CDR2 SVGAGI.

The CDR3 loop reads CASNKYSGTEFNEKLFF. CDR3 in DNA: TGTGCCAGCAACAAATACTCCGGGACAGAATTTAATGAAAAACTGTTTTTT. The rearrangement joins TRBV7-9 to TRBJ1-4; 7 bases match TRBD1. The CDR3 has 17 amino acids. V was pared by 7 bases and J by 4 bases, with 15 bases of the junction left unmatched. Germline CDR1 is SEHNR and CDR2 is FQNEAQ (reference sequence).

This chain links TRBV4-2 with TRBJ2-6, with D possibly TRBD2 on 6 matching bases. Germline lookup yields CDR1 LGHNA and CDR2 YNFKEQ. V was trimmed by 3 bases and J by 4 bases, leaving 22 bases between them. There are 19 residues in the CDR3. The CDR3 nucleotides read TGTGCCAGCAGCCAGCCAAACCCTGGAGGGTCCCAAGGGGCCAACGTCCTGACTTTC. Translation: CASSQPNPGGSQGANVLTF.

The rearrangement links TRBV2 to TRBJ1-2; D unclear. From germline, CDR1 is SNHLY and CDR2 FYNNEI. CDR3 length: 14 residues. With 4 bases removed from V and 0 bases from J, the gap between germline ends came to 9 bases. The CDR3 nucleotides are TGTGCCAGCAGTGTTCAAGGAACTAACTATGGCTACACCTTC. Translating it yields CASSVQGTNYGYTF.

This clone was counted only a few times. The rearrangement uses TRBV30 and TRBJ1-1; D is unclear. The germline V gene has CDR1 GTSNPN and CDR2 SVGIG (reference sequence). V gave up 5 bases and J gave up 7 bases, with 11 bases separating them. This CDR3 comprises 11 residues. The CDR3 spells CAWGDNGEAFF. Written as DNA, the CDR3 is TGTGCCTGGGGAGACAACGGTGAAGCTTTCTTT.

The CDR3 DNA follows: TGCGCCAGCAGCTTGCGGGGTATCGGAAATTCACCCCTCCACTTT. This gives the protein CASSLRGIGNSPLHF. The rearrangement uses TRBV5-1 and TRBJ1-6, with no clear D. Trimming took off 1 base at V and 7 bases at J, with 12 bases between the two ends. The CDR3 is 15 residues long. Germline V gene sequence: CDR1 SGHRS, CDR2 YFSETQ.

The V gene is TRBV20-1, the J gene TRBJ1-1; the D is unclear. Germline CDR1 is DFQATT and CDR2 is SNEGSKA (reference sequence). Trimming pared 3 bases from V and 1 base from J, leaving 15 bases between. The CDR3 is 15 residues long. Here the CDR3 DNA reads TGCAGTGCTAGTGCGCCTCCCAGGCGGAACACTGAAGCTTTCTTT. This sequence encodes CSASAPPRRNTEAFF.

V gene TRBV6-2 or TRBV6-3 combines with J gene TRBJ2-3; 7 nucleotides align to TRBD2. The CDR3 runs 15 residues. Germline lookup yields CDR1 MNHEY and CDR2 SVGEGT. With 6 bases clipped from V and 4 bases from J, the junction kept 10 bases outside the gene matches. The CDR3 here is CASSRRSGAPDTQYF. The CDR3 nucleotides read TGTGCCAGCAGCCGACGCAGCGGGGCCCCAGATACGCAGTATTTT.

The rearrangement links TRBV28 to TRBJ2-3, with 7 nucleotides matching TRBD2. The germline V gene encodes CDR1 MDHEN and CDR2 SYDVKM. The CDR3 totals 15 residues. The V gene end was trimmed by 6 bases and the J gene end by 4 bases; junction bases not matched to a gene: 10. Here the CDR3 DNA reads TGTGCCAGCAGCCCAAGACGACTAGCAGCAGATACGCAGTATTTT. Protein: CASSPRRLAADTQYF.

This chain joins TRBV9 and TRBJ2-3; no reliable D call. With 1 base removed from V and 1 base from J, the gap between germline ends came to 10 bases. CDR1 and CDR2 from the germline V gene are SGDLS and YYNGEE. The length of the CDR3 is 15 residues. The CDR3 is CASSVPASGTDTQYF. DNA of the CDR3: TGTGCCAGCAGCGTACCGGCCTCTGGCACAGATACGCAGTATTTT.

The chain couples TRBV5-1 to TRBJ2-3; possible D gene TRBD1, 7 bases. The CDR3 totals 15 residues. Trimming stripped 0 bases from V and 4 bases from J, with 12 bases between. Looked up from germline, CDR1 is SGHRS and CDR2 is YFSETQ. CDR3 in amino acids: CASSLEGRGADTQYF. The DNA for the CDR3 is TGCGCCAGCAGCTTGGAAGGCAGGGGGGCAGATACGCAGTATTTT. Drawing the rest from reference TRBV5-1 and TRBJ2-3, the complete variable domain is KAGVTQTPRYLIKTRGQQVTLSCSPISGHRSVSWYQQTPGQGLQFLFEYFSETQRNKGNFPGRFSGRQFSNSRSEMNVSTLELGDSALYLCASSLEGRGADTQYFGPGTRLTVL.

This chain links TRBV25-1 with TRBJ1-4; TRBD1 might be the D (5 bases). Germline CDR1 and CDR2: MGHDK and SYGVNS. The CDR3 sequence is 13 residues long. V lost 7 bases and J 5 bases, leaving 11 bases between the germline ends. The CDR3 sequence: CASKGRGNEKLFF. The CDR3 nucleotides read TGTGCCAGCAAGGGGAGGGGCAATGAAAAACTGTTTTTT.

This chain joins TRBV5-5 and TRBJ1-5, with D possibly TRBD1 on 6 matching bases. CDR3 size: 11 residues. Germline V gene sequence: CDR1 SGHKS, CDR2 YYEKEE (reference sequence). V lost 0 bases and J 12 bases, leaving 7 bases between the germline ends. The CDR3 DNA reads TGTGCCAGCAGCTTGGCAGGGGTCCAGCATTTT. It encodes CASSLAGVQHF. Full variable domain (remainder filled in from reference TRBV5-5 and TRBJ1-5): DAGVTQSPTHLIKTRGQQVTLRCSPISGHKSVSWYQQVLGQGPQFIFQYYEKEERGRGNFPDRFSARQFPNYSSELNVNALLLGDSALYLCASSLAGVQHFGDGTRLSIL.

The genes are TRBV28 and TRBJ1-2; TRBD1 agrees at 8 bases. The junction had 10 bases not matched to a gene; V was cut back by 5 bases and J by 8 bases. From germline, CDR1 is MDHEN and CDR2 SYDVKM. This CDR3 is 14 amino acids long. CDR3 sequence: CASSNRGQGPGYTF. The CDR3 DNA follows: TGTGCCAGCAGTAACAGAGGACAGGGCCCGGGCTACACCTTC.

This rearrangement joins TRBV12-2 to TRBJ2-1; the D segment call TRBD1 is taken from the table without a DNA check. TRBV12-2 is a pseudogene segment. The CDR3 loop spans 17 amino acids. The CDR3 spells CASRSRRGRGSYNEQFF. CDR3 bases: TGTGCAAGTCGCTCCCGAAGGGGGCGCGGCTCCTACAATGAGCAGTTCTTC.

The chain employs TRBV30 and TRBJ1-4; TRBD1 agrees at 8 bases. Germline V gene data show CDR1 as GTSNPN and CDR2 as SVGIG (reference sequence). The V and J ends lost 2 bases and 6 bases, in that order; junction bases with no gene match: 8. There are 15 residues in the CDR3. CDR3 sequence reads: CAWSSRTGIYEKLFF. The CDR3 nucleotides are TGTGCCTGGAGTTCAAGGACAGGGATATATGAAAAACTGTTTTTT.

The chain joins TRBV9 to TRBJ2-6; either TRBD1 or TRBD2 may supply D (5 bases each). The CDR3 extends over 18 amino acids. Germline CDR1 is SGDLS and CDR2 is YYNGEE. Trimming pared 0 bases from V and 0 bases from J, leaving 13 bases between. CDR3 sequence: CASSVASGTLSGANVLTF. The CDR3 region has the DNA TGTGCCAGCAGCGTAGCTTCAGGGACCCTCTCTGGGGCCAACGTCCTGACTTTC.

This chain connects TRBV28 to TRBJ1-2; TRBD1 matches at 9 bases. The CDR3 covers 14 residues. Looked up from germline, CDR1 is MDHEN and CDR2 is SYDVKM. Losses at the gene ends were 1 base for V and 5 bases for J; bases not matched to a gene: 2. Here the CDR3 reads CASSLFGQGYGYTF. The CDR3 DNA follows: TGTGCCAGCAGTTTATTTGGACAGGGGTATGGCTACACCTTC.

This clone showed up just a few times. The CDR3 nucleotides read TGTGCCATCAGTGAGGAACAGGGAATAGGCTCACCCCTCCACTTT. This sequence encodes CAISEEQGIGSPLHF. The V and J genes are TRBV10-3 and TRBJ1-6, with a tentative D call TRBD1 (6 bases). CDR1 is ENHRY and CDR2 is SYGVKD in the germline V gene. Trimming cost V 2 bases and J 10 bases, with 15 bases left between them. The CDR3 has 15 residues.

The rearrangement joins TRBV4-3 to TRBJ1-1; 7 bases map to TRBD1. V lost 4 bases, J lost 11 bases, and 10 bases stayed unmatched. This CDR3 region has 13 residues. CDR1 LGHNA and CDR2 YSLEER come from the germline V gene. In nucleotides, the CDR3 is TGCGCCAGCAGCCGAAGACAGGGAGAAGGGGCTTTCTTT. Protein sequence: CASSRRQGEGAFF.

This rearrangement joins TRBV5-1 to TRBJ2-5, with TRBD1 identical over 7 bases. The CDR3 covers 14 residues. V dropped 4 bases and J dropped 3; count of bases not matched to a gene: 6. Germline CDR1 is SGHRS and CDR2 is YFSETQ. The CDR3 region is CASSPTGFEETQYF. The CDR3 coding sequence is TGCGCCAGCAGCCCGACAGGGTTTGAAGAGACCCAGTACTTC.

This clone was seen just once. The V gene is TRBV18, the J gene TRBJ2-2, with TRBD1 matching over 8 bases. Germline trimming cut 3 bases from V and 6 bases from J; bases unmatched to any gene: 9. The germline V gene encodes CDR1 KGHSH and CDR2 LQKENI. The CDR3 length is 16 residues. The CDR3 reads CASSPKDRDGAGELFF. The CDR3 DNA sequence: TGTGCCAGCTCACCGAAGGACAGGGACGGTGCCGGGGAGCTGTTTTTT.

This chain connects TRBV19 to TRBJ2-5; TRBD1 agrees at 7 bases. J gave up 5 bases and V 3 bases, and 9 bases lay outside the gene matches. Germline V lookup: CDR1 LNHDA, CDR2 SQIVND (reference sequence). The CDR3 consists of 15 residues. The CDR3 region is CASSISTGAGETQYF. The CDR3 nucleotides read TGTGCCAGTAGTATTTCAACAGGGGCGGGTGAGACCCAGTACTTC.

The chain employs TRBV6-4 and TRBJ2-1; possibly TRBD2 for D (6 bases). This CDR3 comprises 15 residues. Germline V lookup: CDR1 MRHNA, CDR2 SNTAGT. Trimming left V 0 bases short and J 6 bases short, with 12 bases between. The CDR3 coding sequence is TGTGCCAGCAGTGACTCGGGGGGAGTCGGCAATGAGCAGTTCTTC. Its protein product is CASSDSGGVGNEQFF.